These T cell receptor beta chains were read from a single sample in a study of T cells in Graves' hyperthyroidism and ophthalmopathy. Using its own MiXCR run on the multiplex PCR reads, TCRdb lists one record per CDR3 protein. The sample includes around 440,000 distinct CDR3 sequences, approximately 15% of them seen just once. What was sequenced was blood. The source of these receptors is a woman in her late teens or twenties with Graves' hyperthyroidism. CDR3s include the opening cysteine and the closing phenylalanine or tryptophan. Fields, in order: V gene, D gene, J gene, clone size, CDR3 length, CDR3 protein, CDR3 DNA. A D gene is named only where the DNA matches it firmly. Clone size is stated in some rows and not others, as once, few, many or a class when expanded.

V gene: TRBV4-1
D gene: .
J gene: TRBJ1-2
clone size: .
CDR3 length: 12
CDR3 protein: CASSQDRYGYTF
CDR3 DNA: TGCGCCAGCAGCCAAGATAGGTATGGCTACACCTTC

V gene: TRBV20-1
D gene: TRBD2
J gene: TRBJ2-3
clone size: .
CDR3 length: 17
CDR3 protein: CSARDYGLAGGADTQYF
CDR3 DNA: TGCAGTGCTAGAGATTACGGACTAGCGGGGGGCGCAGATACGCAGTATTTT

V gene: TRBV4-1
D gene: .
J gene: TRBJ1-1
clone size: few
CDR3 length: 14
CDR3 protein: CASSPGLRGTEAFF
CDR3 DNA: TGCGCCAGCAGCCCTGGGCTTCGAGGGACTGAAGCTTTCTTT

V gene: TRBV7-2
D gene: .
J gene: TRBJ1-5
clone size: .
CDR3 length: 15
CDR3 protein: CASSLAGLGNQPQHF
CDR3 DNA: TGTGCCAGCAGCTTAGCCGGTTTAGGTAATCAGCCCCAGCATTTT

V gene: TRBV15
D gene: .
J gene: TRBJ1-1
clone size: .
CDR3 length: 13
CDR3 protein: CATSRVQGIEAFF
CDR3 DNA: TGTGCCACCAGCAGAGTACAGGGCATTGAAGCTTTCTTT

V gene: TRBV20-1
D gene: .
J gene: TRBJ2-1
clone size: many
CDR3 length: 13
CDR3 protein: CSVQEKRHNEQFF
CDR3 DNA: TGCAGTGTTCAGGAGAAAAGGCACAATGAGCAGTTCTTC

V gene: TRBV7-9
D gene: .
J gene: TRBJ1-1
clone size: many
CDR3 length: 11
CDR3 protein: CASSFDLEAFF
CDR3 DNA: TGTGCCAGCAGCTTTGACCTAGAAGCTTTCTTT

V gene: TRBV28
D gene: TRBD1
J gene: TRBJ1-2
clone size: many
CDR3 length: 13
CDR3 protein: CASSSDRDYGYTF
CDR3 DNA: TGTGCCAGCAGTTCGGACAGGGACTATGGCTACACCTTC

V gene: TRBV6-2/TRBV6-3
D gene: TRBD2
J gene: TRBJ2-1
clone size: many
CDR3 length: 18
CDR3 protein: CASSSPYPLSGRYNEQFF
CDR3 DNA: TGTGCCAGCAGTTCCCCGTACCCCCTTAGCGGGAGGTACAATGAGCAGTTCTTC

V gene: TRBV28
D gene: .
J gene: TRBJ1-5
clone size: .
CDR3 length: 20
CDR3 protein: CASSSSTKWSYFNSNQPQHF
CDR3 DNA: TGTGCCAGCAGTTCATCCACTAAGTGGAGTTATTTCAATAGCAATCAGCCCCAGCATTTT

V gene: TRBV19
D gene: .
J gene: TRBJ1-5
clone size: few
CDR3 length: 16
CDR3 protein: CASRSWAPTFGDAQHF
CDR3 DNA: TGTGCCAGTAGGTCATGGGCACCGACCTTCGGAGATGCCCAGCATTTT

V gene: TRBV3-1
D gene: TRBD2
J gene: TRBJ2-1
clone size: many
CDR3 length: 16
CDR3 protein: CASSLPLAGGRNEQFF
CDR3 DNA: TGTGCCAGCAGCCTACCGCTAGCGGGAGGTCGTAATGAGCAGTTCTTC

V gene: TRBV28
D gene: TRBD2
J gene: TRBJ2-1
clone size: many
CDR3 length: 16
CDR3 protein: CASSSSTSGSHNEQFF
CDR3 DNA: TGTGCCAGCAGTTCAAGTACTAGCGGGAGCCACAATGAGCAGTTCTTC

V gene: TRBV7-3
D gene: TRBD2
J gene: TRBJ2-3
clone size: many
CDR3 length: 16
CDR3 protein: CASSLRNSGGADTQYF
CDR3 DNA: TGTGCCAGCAGCTTAAGGAATAGCGGGGGGGCAGATACGCAGTATTTT

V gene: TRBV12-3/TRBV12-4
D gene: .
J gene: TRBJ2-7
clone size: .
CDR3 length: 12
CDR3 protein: CASRTGQSEQYF
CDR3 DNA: TGTGCCAGCAGAACCGGACAGAGTGAGCAGTACTTC

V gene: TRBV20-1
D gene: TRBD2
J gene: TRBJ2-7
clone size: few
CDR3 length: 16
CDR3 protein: CSATTDRGRAGYEQYF
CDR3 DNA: TGCAGTGCTACCACCGATCGCGGGAGGGCGGGCTACGAGCAGTACTTC

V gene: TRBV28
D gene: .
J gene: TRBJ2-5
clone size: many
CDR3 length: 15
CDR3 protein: CASSFKVPRQETQYF
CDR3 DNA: TGTGCCAGCAGTTTTAAGGTTCCTAGGCAAGAGACCCAGTACTTC

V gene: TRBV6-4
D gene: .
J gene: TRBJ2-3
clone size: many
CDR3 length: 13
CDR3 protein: CASSEGGPDTQYF
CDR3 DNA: TGTGCCAGCAGTGAGGGGGGCCCAGATACGCAGTATTTT

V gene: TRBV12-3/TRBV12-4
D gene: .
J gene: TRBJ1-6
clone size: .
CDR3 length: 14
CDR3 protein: CASSFQGVGSPLHF
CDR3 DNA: TGTGCCAGCAGTTTTCAGGGTGTGGGTTCACCCCTCCACTTT

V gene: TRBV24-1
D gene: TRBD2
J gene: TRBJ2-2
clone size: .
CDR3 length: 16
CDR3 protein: CATSDPGTSGTGELFF
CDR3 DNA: TGTGCCACCAGTGATCCCGGGACTAGCGGGACCGGGGAGCTGTTTTTT

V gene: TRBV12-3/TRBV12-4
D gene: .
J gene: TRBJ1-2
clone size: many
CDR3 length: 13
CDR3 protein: CASSLNGLYGYTF
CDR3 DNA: TGTGCCAGCAGTTTGAACGGACTCTATGGCTACACCTTC

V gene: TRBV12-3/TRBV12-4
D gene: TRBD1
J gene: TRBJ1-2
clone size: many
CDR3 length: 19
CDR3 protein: CASSFARRWTGQANYGYTF
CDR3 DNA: TGTGCCAGCAGTTTTGCCCGCCGATGGACAGGACAAGCTAACTATGGCTACACCTTC

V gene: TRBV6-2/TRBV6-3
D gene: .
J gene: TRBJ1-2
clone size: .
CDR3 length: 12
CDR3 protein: CASSYTGIGYTF
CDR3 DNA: TGTGCCAGCAGTTATACAGGGATCGGCTACACCTTC

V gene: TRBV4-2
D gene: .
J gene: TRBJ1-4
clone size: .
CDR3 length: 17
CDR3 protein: CASSQDRGIATNEKLFF
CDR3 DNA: TGTGCCAGCAGCCAAGATCGGGGAATTGCAACTAATGAAAAACTGTTTTTT

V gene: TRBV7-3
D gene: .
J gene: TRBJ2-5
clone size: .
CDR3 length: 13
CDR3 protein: CASTTGVLETQYF
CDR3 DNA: TGTGCCAGCACAACGGGGGTTCTGGAGACCCAGTACTTC

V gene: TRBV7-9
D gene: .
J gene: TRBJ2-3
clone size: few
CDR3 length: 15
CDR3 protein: CASSPWGGLTDTQYF
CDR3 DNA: TGTGCCAGCAGCCCATGGGGCGGGTTGACAGATACGCAGTATTTT

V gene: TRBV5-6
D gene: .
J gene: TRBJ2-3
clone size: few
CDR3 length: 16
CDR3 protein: CASSLVGGIGEDTQYF
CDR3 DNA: TGTGCCAGCAGCTTGGTCGGGGGAATAGGAGAAGATACGCAGTATTTT

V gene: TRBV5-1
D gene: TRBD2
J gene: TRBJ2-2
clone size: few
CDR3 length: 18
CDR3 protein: CASSYGLAGGGDTGELFF
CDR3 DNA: TGCGCCAGCAGCTACGGACTAGCGGGAGGTGGGGACACCGGGGAGCTGTTTTTT

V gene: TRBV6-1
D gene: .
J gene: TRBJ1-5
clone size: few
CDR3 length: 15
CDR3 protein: CASSEWDNSNQPQHF
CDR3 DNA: TGTGCCAGCAGTGAGTGGGATAATAGCAATCAGCCCCAGCATTTT

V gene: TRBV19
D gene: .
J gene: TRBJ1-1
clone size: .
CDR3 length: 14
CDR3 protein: CASSTAAPNTEAFF
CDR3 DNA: TGTGCCAGTAGTACTGCGGCCCCAAACACTGAAGCTTTCTTT

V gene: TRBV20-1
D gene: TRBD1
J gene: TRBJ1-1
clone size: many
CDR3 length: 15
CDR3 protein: CSARPGTGGNTEAFF
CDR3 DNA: TGCAGTGCTAGACCTGGGACAGGGGGCAATACTGAAGCTTTCTTT

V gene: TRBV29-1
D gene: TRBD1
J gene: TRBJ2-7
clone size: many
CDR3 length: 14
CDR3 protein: CSVSPGQGVYEQYF
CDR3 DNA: TGCAGCGTTTCACCGGGACAGGGCGTTTACGAGCAGTACTTC

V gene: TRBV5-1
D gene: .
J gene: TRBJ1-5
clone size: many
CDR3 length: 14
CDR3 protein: CASSLGGANQPQHF
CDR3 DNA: TGTGCCAGCTCACTGGGAGGGGCGAATCAGCCCCAGCATTTT

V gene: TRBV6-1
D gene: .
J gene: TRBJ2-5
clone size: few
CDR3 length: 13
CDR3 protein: CATGRGEKETQYF
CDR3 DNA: TGTGCCACCGGACGAGGGGAAAAAGAGACCCAGTACTTC

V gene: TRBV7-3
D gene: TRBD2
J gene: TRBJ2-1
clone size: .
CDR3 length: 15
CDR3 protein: CASSLRSSGINEQFF
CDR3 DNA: TGTGCCAGCAGCTTGAGGTCTAGCGGGATCAATGAGCAGTTCTTC

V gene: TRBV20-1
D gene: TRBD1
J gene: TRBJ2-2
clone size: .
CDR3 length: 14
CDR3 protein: CSALGQGATGELFF
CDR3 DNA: TGCAGTGCCCTGGGACAGGGGGCGACCGGGGAGCTGTTTTTT

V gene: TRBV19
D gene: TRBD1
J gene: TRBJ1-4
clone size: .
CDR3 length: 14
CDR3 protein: CASRRQGRREKLFF
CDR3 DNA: TGTGCCAGTAGAAGACAGGGAAGACGGGAAAAACTGTTTTTT

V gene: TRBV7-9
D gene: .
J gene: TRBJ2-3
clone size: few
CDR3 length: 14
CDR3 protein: CASSFGSLTDTQYF
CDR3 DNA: TGTGCCAGCAGCTTTGGAAGCCTCACAGATACGCAGTATTTT

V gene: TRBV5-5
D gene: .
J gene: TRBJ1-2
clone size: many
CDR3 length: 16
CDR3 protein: CASSFFGSGRNYGYTF
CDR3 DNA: TGTGCCAGCAGCTTTTTCGGGTCAGGGAGGAACTATGGCTACACCTTC

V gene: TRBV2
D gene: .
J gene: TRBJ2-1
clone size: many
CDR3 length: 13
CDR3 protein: CASMRGGQAYQFF
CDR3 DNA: TGTGCCAGCATGAGGGGGGGACAGGCCTACCAGTTCTTC

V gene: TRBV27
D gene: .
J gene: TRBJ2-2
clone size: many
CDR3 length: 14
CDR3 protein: CASSSEGGAGELFF
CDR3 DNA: TGTGCCAGCAGTTCCGAGGGGGGAGCCGGGGAGCTGTTTTTT

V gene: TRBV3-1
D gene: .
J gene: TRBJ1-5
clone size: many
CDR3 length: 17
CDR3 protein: CASSQGRERLSNQPQHF
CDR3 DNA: TGTGCCAGCAGCCAAGGCCGGGAACGGCTTAGCAATCAGCCCCAGCATTTT

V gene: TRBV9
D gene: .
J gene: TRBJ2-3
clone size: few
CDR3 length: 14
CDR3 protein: CASSVEGYTDTQYF
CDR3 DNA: TGTGCCAGCAGCGTAGAAGGATACACAGATACGCAGTATTTT

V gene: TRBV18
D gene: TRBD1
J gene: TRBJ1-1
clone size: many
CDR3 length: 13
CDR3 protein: CASSPSTGTEAFF
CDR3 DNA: TGTGCCAGCTCACCGTCGACAGGGACTGAAGCTTTCTTT

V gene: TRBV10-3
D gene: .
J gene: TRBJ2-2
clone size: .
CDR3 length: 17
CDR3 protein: CAITPSVGGAATGELFF
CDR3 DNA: TGTGCCATCACCCCGTCCGTCGGAGGGGCCGCCACCGGGGAGCTGTTTTTT

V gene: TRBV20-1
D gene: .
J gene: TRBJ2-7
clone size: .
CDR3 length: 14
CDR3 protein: CSARTPLSSYEQYF
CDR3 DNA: TGCAGTGCTAGGACACCACTGAGCTCCTACGAGCAGTACTTC

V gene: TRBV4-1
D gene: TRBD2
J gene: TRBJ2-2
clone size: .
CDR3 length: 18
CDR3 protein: CASSQDGSGAANTGELFF
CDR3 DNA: TGCGCCAGCAGCCAAGACGGTAGCGGGGCTGCGAACACCGGGGAGCTGTTTTTT

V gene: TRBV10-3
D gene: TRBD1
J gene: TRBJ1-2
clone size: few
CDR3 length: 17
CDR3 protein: CAISVIPGQGNNYGYTF
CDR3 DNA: TGTGCCATCAGTGTGATACCGGGACAGGGGAATAACTATGGCTACACCTTC

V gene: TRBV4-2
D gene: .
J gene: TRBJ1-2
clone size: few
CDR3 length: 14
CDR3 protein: CASSQEDGGYGYTF
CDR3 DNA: TGTGCCAGCAGCCAAGAAGACGGAGGCTATGGCTACACCTTC

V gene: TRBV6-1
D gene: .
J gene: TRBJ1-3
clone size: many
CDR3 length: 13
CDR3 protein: CASPPVSGNTIYF
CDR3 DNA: TGTGCCAGCCCGCCGGTCTCTGGAAACACCATATATTTT

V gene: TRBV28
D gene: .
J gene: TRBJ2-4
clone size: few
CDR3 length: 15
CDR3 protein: CASSLEALAKNIQYF
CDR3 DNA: TGTGCCAGCAGTTTGGAAGCGTTAGCCAAAAACATTCAGTACTTC

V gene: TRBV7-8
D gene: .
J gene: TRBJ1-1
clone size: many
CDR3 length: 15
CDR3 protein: CASSLVARGGTEAFF
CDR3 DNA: TGTGCCAGCAGCTTAGTGGCCAGGGGTGGGACTGAAGCTTTCTTT

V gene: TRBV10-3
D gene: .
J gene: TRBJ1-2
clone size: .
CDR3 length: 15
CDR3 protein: CAISDKGFSNYGYTF
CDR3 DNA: TGTGCCATCAGTGATAAGGGGTTCTCTAACTATGGCTACACCTTC